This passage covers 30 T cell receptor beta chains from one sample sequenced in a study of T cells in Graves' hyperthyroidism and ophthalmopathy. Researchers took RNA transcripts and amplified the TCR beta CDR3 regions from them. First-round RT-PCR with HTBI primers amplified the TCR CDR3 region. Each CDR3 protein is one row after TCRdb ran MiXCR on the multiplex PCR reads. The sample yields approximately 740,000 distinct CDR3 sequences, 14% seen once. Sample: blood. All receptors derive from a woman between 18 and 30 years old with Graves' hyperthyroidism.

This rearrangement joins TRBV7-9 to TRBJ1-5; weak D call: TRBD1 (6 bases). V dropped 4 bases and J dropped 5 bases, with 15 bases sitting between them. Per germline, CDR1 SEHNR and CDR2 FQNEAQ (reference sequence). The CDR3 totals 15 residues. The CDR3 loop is CASSYAGVLDQPQHF. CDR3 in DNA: TGTGCCAGCAGCTACGCAGGGGTACTGGATCAGCCCCAGCATTTT.

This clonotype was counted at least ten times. The DNA for the CDR3 is TGTGCCAGACAAACCAGACGAAACACCGGGGAGCTGTTTTTT. Its translation is CARQTRRNTGELFF. This rearrangement joins TRBV2 to TRBJ2-2; D remains ambiguous. The CDR3 has 14 residues. V lost 9 bases to trimming and J lost 2 bases, with 13 bases between them. Looked up from germline, CDR1 is SNHLY and CDR2 is FYNNEI.

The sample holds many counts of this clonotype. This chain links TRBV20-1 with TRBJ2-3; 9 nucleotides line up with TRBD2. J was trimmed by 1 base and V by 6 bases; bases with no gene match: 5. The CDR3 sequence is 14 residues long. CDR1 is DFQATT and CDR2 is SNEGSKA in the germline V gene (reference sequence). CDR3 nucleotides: TGCAGTGCGAAAGCGGGAGGAGGCACAGATACGCAGTATTTT. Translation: CSAKAGGGTDTQYF.

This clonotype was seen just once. CDR3 in DNA: TGTGCCAGCAGTTACTCATGGGAGACCGGGGAGCTGTTTTTT. Its protein product is CASSYSWETGELFF. This chain connects TRBV6-2 or TRBV6-3 to TRBJ2-2; D possibly corresponds to TRBD2 (5 bases). The CDR3 is 14 amino acids. Trimming shortened V by 0 bases and J by 5 bases, and 7 bases separated the two germline ends. CDR1 MNHEY and CDR2 SVGEGT come from the germline V gene.

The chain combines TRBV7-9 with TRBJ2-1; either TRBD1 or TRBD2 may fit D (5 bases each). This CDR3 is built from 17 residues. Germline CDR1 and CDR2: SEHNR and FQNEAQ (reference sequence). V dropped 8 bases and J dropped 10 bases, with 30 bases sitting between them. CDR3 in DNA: TGTGCCAGCGGTGTTTCTGGCGGAGACAGCCCCCGAGGGGAGCAGTTCTTC. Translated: CASGVSGGDSPRGEQFF.

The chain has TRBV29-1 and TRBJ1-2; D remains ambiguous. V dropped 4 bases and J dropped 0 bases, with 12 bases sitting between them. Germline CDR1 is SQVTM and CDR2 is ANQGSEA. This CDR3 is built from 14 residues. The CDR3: CSVGIGRSNYGYTF. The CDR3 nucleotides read TGCAGCGTTGGAATAGGGAGATCTAACTATGGCTACACCTTC.

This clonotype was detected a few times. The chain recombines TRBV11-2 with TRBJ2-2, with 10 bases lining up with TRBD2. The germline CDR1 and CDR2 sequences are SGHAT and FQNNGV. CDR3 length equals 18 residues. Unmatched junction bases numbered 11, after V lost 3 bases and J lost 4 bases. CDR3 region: CASSFPSGSLPSTGELFF. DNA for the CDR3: TGTGCCAGCAGCTTTCCTAGCGGGAGTTTACCAAGCACCGGGGAGCTGTTTTTT.

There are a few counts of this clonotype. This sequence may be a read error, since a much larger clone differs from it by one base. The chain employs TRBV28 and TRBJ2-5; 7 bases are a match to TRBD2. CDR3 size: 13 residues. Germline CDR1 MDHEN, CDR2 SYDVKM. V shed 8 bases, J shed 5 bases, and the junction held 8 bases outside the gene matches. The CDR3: CASAANGRETQYF. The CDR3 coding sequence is TGTGCCAGCGCGGCTAACGGGAGGGAGACCCAGTACTTC.

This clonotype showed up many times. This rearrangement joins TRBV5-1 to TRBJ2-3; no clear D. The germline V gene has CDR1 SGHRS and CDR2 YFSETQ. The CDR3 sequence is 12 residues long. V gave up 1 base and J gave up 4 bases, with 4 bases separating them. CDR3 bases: TGCGCCAGCAGCTTGACGTCAGATACGCAGTATTTT. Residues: CASSLTSDTQYF.

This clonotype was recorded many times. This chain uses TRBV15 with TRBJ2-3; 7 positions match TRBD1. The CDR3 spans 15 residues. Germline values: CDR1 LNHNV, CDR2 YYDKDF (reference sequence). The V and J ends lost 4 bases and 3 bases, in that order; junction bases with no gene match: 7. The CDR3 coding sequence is TGTGCCACCAGCACTTGGACAGGAAGGACAGATACGCAGTATTTT. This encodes CATSTWTGRTDTQYF.

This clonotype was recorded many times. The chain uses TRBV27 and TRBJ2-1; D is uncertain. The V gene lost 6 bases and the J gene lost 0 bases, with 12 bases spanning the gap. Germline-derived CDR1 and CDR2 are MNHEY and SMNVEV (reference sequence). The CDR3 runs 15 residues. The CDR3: CASRGVESSYNEQFF. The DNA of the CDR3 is TGTGCCAGCAGGGGTGTTGAGAGCTCCTACAATGAGCAGTTCTTC.

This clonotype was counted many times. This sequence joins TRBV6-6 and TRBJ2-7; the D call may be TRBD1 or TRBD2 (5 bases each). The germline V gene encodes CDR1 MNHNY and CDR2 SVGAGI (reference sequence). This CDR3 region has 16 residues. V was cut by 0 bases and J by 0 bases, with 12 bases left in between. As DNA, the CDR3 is TGTGCCAGCAGTTACTCGATGGGACCGGTCTCCTACGAGCAGTACTTC. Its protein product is CASSYSMGPVSYEQYF.

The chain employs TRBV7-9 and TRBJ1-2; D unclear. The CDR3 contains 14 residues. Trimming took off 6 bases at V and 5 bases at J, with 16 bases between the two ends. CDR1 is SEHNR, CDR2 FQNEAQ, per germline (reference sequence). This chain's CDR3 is CASRDPRNVYGYTF. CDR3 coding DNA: TGTGCCAGCAGGGACCCACGGAACGTATATGGCTACACCTTC.

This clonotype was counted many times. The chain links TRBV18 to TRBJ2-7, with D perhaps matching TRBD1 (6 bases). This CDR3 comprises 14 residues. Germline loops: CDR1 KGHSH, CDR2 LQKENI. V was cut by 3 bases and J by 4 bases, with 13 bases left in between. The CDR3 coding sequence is TGTGCCAGCTCACCCACCTGGACAGTTTACGAGCAGTACTTC. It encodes CASSPTWTVYEQYF.

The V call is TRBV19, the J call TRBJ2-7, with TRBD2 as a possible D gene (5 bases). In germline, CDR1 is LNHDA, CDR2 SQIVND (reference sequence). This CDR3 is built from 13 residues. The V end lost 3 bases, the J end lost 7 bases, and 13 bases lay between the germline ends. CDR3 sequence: CASSINPGMEQYF. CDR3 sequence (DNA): TGTGCCAGTAGTATTAATCCGGGAATGGAGCAGTACTTC. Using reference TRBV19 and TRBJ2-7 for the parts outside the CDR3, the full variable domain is DGGITQSPKYLFRKEGQNVTLSCEQNLNHDAMYWYRQDPGQGLRLIYYSQIVNDFQKGDIAEGYSVSREKKESFPLTVTSAQKNPTAFYLCASSINPGMEQYFGPGTRLTVT.

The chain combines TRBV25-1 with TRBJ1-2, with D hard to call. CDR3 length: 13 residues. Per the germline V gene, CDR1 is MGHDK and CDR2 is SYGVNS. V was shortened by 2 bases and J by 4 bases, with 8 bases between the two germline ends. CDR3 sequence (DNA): TGTGCCAGCAGTGAAGGAAGGGCCTATGGCTACACCTTC. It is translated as CASSEGRAYGYTF.

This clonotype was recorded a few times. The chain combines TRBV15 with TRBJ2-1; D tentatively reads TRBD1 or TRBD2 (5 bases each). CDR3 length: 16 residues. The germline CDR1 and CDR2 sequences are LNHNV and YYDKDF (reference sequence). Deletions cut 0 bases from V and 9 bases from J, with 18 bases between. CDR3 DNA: TGTGCCACCAGCAGAGATTCCATGACGGGTGGGGGTGAGCAGTTCTTC. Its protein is CATSRDSMTGGGEQFF.

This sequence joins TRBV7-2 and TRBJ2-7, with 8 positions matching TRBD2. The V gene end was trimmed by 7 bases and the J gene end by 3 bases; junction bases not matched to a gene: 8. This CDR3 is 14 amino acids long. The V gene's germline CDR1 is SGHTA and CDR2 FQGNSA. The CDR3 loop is CASNNRRGGYEQYF. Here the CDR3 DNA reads TGTGCCAGCAACAACCGACGGGGGGGCTACGAGCAGTACTTC.

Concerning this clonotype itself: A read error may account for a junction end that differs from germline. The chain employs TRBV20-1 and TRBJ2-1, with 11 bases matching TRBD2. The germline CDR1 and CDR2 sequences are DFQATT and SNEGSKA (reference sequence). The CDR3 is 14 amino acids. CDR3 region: CSALAGGPLNEEFF. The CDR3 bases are TGCAGTGCGTTAGCGGGAGGGCCTCTAAATGAGGAGTTCTTC.

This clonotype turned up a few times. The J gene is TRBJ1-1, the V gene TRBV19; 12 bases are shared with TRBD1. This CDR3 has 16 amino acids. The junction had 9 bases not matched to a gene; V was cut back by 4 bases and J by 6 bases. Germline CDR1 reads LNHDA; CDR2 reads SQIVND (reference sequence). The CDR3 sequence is CASSTRDRGLFAEAFF. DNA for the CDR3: TGTGCCAGTAGTACCCGGGACAGGGGGCTTTTCGCTGAAGCTTTCTTT.

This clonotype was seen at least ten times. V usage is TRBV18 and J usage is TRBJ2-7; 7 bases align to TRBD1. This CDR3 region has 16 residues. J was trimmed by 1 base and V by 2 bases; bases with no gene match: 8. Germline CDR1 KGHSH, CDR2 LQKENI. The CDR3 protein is CASSPGMRGQSYEQYF. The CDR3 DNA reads TGTGCCAGCTCACCAGGGATGAGGGGGCAGTCCTACGAGCAGTACTTC.

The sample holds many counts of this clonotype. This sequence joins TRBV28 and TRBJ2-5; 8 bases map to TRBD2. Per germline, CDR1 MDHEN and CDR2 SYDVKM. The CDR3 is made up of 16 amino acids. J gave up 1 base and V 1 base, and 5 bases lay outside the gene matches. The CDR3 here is CASSLSGLGLQETQYF. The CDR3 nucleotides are TGTGCCAGCAGTTTATCGGGACTAGGCCTCCAAGAGACCCAGTACTTC.

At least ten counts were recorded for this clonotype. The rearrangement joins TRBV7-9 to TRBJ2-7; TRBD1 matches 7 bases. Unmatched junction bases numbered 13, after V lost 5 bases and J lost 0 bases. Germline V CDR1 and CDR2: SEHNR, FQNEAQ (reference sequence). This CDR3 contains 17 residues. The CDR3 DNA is TGTGCCAGCAGCCCACGGGACAGCCCGAACCCCTCCTACGAGCAGTACTTC. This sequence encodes CASSPRDSPNPSYEQYF.

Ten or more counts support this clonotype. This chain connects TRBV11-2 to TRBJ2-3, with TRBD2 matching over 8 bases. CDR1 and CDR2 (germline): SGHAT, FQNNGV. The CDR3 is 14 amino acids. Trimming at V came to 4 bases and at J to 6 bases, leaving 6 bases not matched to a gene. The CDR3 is CASSYGGGSDTQYF. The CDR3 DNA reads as TGTGCCAGCAGCTACGGGGGGGGATCGGATACGCAGTATTTT.

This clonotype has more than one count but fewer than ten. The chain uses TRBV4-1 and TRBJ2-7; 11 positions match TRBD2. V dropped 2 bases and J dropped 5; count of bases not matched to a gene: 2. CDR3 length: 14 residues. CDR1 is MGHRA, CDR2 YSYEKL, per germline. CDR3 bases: TGCGCCAGCAGCCAACCACTAGCGGGAGACGAGCAGTACTTC. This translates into CASSQPLAGDEQYF.

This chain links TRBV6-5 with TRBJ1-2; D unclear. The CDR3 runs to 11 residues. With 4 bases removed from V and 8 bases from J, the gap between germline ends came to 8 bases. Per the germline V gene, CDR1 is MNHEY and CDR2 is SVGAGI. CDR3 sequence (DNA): TGTGCCAGCAGTTGCTCGGGAGGCTACACCTTC. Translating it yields CASSCSGGYTF.

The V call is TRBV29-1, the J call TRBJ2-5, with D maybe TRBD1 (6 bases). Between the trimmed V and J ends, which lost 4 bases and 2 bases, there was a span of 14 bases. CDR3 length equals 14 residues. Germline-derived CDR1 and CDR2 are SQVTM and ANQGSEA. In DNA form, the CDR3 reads TGCAGCGTTGCGACGGGACAAGAGCAAGAGACCCAGTACTTC. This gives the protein CSVATGQEQETQYF.

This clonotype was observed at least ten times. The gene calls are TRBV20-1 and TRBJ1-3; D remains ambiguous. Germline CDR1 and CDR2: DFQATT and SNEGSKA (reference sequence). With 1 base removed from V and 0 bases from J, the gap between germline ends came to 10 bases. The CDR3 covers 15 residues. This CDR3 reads CSARGRASSGNTIYF. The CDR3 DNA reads TGCAGTGCTAGAGGTCGAGCGAGCTCTGGAAACACCATATATTTT.

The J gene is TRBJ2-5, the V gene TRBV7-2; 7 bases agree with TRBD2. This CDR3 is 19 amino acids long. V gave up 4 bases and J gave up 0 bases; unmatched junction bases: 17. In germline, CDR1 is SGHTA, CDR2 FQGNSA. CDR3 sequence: CASSYGPGGKPPYQETQYF. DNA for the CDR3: TGTGCCAGCAGCTACGGGCCCGGGGGGAAGCCCCCTTACCAAGAGACCCAGTACTTC.

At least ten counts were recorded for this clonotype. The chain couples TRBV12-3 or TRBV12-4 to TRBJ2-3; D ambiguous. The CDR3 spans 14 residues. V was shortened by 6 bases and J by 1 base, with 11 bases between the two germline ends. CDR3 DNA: TGTGCCAGCAGCCCTCCCCTTGGCACAGATACGCAGTATTTT. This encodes CASSPPLGTDTQYF.